This T cell receptor (beta chain) was captured by sequencing in a study of identical twins. Study-wide results and limits: Carriage of fewer insertions was seen in abundant cord blood beta clonotypes, whereas memory repertoires showed none. Models underpredicted monozygotic twin sharing of out-of-frame TCR alpha. In drawing conclusions, the study used cross-sectional statistical analysis and did not follow the same donors.

Unique molecular identifiers were present on cDNA, and template switching added a universal primer site. TCRdb itself ran the 5' RACE reads through MiXCR, one entry per CDR3 protein. Here the sample spans 400,000 to 550,000 distinct CDR3 sequences, more than 20% being singletons. This clonotype was recorded a few times. Its antigen is undetermined. Between the trimmed V and J ends, which lost 6 bases and 4 bases, there was a span of 10 bases. The CDR3 totals 12 residues. The data also belong to a second study, concerning T cells expressing NK-cell markers.

The origin of this receptor is a woman in her late teens or twenties in good health. The V call is TRBV12-3 or TRBV12-4, the J call TRBJ2-7; D call uncertain. Sequencing was done on a sample of CD4+ T cells sorted from blood. Written as DNA, the CDR3 is TGTGCCAGCAGCACTCTAAATTACGAGCAGTACTTC. This codes for CASSTLNYEQYF.